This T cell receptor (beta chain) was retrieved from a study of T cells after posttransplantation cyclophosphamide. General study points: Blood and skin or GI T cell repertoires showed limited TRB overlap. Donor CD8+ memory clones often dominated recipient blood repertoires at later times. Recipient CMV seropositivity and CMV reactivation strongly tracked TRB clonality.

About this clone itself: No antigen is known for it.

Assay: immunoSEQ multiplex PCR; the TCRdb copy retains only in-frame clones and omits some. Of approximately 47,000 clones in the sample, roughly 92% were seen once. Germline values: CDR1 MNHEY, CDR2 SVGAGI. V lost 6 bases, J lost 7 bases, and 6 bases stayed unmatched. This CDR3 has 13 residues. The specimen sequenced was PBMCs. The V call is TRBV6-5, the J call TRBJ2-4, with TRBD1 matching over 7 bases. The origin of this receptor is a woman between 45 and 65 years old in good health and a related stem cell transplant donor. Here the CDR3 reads CASSTGVGNIQYF. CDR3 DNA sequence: TGTGCCAGCAGCACAGGGGTGGGTAACATTCAGTACTTC.